The 11 T cell receptor beta chains below all came from one sample that was sequenced in a study of cytomegalovirus exposure and HLA in healthy donors (dated by TCRdb to 2016 to 2017). The library relied on the immunoSEQ multiplex PCR assay. For the multiplex PCR, a mixture combining 60 forward primers for TCR Vbeta segments and 13 reverse primers for TCR Jbeta segments was used. This is the immuneACCESS table as TCRdb keeps it, with only in-frame sequences that have V and J called. A part of the clones is gone; compared with another copy, unresolved V genes explain less than half, and the rest is unexplained. This sample comprises 150,000 to 180,000 clones, 70% to 80% of them detected only once. The ten largest clonotypes hold approximately 8% of the sample. Sequenced sample: PBMCs. The receptors shown here come from a man aged 30-40 years in good health and CMV-seropositive.

CDR3 bases: TGTGCCTGGAGTGTATGGGCTAGCGGGAGCAACACAGATACGCAGTATTTT. This codes for CAWSVWASGSNTDTQYF. The chain couples TRBV30 to TRBJ2-3, with 10 bases matching TRBD2. Trimming removed 0 bases from V and 2 bases from J; junction bases left unmatched: 8. The CDR3 has 17 amino acids. Germline V gene data show CDR1 as GTSNPN and CDR2 as SVGIG (reference sequence).

The V and J genes are TRBV6-5 and TRBJ1-5; possible D gene TRBD1, 5 bases. Deletions cut 4 bases from V and 0 bases from J, with 13 bases between. Germline CDR1 MNHEY, CDR2 SVGAGI. The CDR3 length is 16 residues. CDR3 protein: CASSSFQGYSNQPQHF. CDR3 DNA sequence: TGTGCCAGCAGTTCTTTTCAGGGATATAGCAATCAGCCCCAGCATTTT.

The CDR3 nucleotides read TGTGCCAGCAGTAAGGGGGGGGACCCAAGGAACAATGAGCAGTTCTTC. It codes for CASSKGGDPRNNEQFF. The chain is built from TRBV28 and TRBJ2-1; tentative D call: TRBD2 (7 bases). With 5 bases removed from V and 5 bases from J, the gap between germline ends came to 19 bases. The germline V gene encodes CDR1 MDHEN and CDR2 SYDVKM. The CDR3 totals 16 residues. Based on the CDR3 plus reference TRBV28 and TRBJ2-1, the full variable domain is DVKVTQSSRYLVKRTGEKVFLECVQDMDHENMFWYRQDPGLGLRLIYFSYDVKMKEKGDIPEGYSVSREKKERFSLILESASTNQTSMYLCASSKGGDPRNNEQFFGPGTRLTVL.

This rearrangement joins TRBV6-5 to TRBJ2-7, with 7 bases matching TRBD1. The germline V gene encodes CDR1 MNHEY and CDR2 SVGAGI. The V segment lost 5 bases and the J segment 1 base; nucleotides outside the gene matches: 8. This CDR3 has 15 residues. In nucleotides, the CDR3 is TGTGCCAGCAGTAAGACAGGGCCACCTTCCTACGAGCAGTACTTC. Translated: CASSKTGPPSYEQYF.

The V gene is TRBV5-1, the J gene TRBJ2-7; 7 bases line up with TRBD2. With V trimmed by 4 bases and J by 7 bases, 14 bases remained unmatched. The germline CDR1 and CDR2 sequences are SGHRS and YFSETQ. This CDR3 region has 15 residues. The CDR3 loop is CASSTGGTGGREQYF. Here the CDR3 DNA reads TGCGCCAGCAGCACTGGGGGGACGGGGGGACGGGAGCAGTACTTC. Full variable domain (rest looked up from reference TRBV5-1 and TRBJ2-7): KAGVTQTPRYLIKTRGQQVTLSCSPISGHRSVSWYQQTPGQGLQFLFEYFSETQRNKGNFPGRFSGRQFSNSRSEMNVSTLELGDSALYLCASSTGGTGGREQYFGPGTRLTVT.

The J gene is TRBJ2-3, the V gene TRBV12-5, with D maybe TRBD1 (6 bases). CDR3 length: 13 amino acids. The V and J ends lost 6 bases and 3 bases respectively, with 10 bases between them. In germline, CDR1 is LGHNT, CDR2 FRNRAP. The CDR3 region is CASGRQVTDTQYF. The CDR3, as DNA: TGTGCTAGTGGACGACAGGTTACAGATACGCAGTATTTT.

The rearrangement joins TRBV27 to TRBJ1-5; D unclear. V lost 2 bases, J lost 0 bases, and 8 bases lay in between. This CDR3 comprises 15 residues. Germline assignment: CDR1 MNHEY and CDR2 SMNVEV (reference sequence). The CDR3 region is CASSLRGYSNQPQHF. The DNA for the CDR3 is TGTGCCAGCAGTTTAAGAGGGTATAGCAATCAGCCCCAGCATTTT.

This clone showed up just a few times. V and J are TRBV27 and TRBJ1-2, with a possible D match to TRBD1 (5 bases). Germline values: CDR1 MNHEY, CDR2 SMNVEV (reference sequence). The CDR3 loop spans 13 amino acids. Trimming took 3 bases from V and 7 from J, leaving 12 bases between them. The CDR3 protein is CASSLFREGGYTF. CDR3 bases: TGTGCCAGCAGTTTGTTCAGGGAGGGTGGCTACACCTTC.

V is TRBV6-1 and J is TRBJ2-7; 8 bases are shared with TRBD2. Trimming at V came to 6 bases and at J to 4 bases, leaving 8 bases not matched to a gene. The germline gives CDR1 MNHNS, CDR2 SASEGT. CDR3 length equals 14 residues. The CDR3 DNA reads as TGTGCCAGCAGGCTAGCGGGCAGTTTATACGAGCAGTACTTC. Its translation: CASRLAGSLYEQYF.

The V gene is TRBV7-9, the J gene TRBJ1-4, with 7 positions matching TRBD1. J gave up 8 bases and V 1 base, and 13 bases lay outside the gene matches. The germline V gene encodes CDR1 SEHNR and CDR2 FQNEAQ (reference sequence). The CDR3 is 17 residues long. CDR3 sequence: CASSLGTRQGLREKLFF. CDR3 DNA sequence: TGTGCCAGCAGCTTAGGAACCCGACAGGGCCTCAGGGAAAAACTGTTTTTT.

The chain is built from TRBV9 and TRBJ2-1; 11 nucleotides agree with TRBD2. Germline CDR1 SGDLS, CDR2 YYNGEE. Losses at the gene ends were 4 bases for V and 8 bases for J; bases not matched to a gene: 11. This CDR3 comprises 16 residues. CDR3 region: CASSPWTSGWEDEQFF. The CDR3 DNA reads as TGTGCCAGCAGCCCTTGGACTAGCGGGTGGGAGGATGAGCAGTTCTTC. Full variable domain (missing parts from reference TRBV9 and TRBJ2-1): DSGVTQTPKHLITATGQRVTLRCSPRSGDLSVYWYQQSLDQGLQFLIQYYNGEERAKGNILERFSAQQFPDLHSELNLSSLELGDSALYFCASSPWTSGWEDEQFFGPGTRLTVL.